This T cell receptor (beta chain) stems from a study of T-cell reconstitution after alpha-beta-depleted transplantation in children. The CDR3 sequence is 13 residues long. CDR1 is MNHEY, CDR2 SMNVEV, per germline (reference sequence). V was clipped by 2 bases and J by 3 bases, with 8 bases between them. This clonotype was detected ten times or more. Unique molecular identifiers were used in preparing the TCRbeta library. Using its own MiXCR run on the PCR reads, TCRdb lists one record per CDR3 protein. This sample yields 260,000 or so distinct CDR3 sequences, of which about 11% are seen a single time; roughly 2.8% belongs to the top ten.

The clonotype was recovered from a human donor who donated a stem cell graft to a child with acute lymphoblastic leukemia. This material consisted of PBMCs from the stem cell graft donor, taken from the stem cell graft. The gene calls are TRBV27 and TRBJ2-7; no clear D. CDR3 sequence (DNA): TGTGCCAGCAGTTTACACAGCCTCTACGAGCAGTACTTC. Amino acids: CASSLHSLYEQYF.